A selection of T cell receptor beta chains follows, all from one sample in a study of blood T cell repertoires in COVID-19. Data came from immunoSEQ multiplex PCR; TCRdb stores just in-frame clones and leaves some out. The sample includes approximately 180,000 clones, roughly 79% of them seen just once. Sequencing was done on a sample of peripheral blood. The receptors were sampled from a woman in her 70s with acute or convalescent COVID-19. CDR3s include the opening cysteine and the closing phenylalanine or tryptophan. The D gene is left open where the match is weak. Only some rows state a clone size, as once, few, many or a class for expanded clones.

>TRBJ2-2|NA|NA|TRBV19
TGTGCCAGTACGCGTCTGGAGTTATCAAACACCGGGGAGCTGTTTTTT
CASTRLELSNTGELFF
>TRBJ2-7|TRBD1|NA|TRBV5-6
TGTGCCAGCAGCCGTCCGACAGGGGGATCGGAGACCGAGCAGTACTTC
CASSRPTGGSETEQYF
>TRBJ2-7|TRBD1|NA|TRBV5-6
TGTGCCAGCAGCTTCGGGACAGGGCCCTCCTACGAGCAGTACTTC
CASSFGTGPSYEQYF
>TRBJ1-2|NA|NA|TRBV14
TGTGCCAGCAGCCAACACCTCGAGGAGGGTGGCAACTATGGCTACACCTTC
CASSQHLEEGGNYGYTF
>TRBJ1-2|NA|NA|TRBV29-1
TGCAGCGTTGAAGAAGCGGGGGACTATGGCTACACCTTC
CSVEEAGDYGYTF
>TRBJ1-2|NA|NA|TRBV28
TGTGTAGCCGGGAGAGCGAACCAGGGCTATGGCTACACCTTC
CVAGRANQGYGYTF
>TRBJ1-1|NA|NA|TRBV2
TGTGCCAGCAGAAATGACAGGAACACTGAAGCTTTCTTT
CASRNDRNTEAFF
>TRBJ2-1|TRBD2|NA|TRBV7-9
TGTGCCAGCAGCTTAGTGTCTAGCGGACCCAATGAGCAGTTCTTC
CASSLVSSGPNEQFF
>TRBJ1-1|NA|NA|TRBV9
TGTGCCAGCAGCGTACACGGGACAGAAGCTTTCTTT
CASSVHGTEAFF
>TRBJ2-6|NA|NA|TRBV4-1
TGCGCCAGCAGCCAAGGGGAGGGGGCTGGGGCCAACGTCCTGACTTTC
CASSQGEGAGANVLTF
>TRBJ1-6|NA|NA|TRBV30
TGTGCCTGGAGTGTAGCAGGCGGGAATTCACCCCTCCACTTT
CAWSVAGGNSPLHF
>TRBJ2-7|NA|NA|TRBV5-1
TGCGCCAGCAGCTTCGAAACCTCACTCTACGAGCAGTACTTC
CASSFETSLYEQYF
>TRBJ1-5|TRBD1|NA|TRBV6-1
TGTGCCAGCAGTGGGGGACAGGGGATTTATAGCAATCAGCCCCAGCATTTT
CASSGGQGIYSNQPQHF
>TRBJ2-2|TRBD2|few|TRBV7-9
TGTGCCAGCAGCTTATTAACTAGCGGGGGCACCGGGGAGCTGTTTTTT
CASSLLTSGGTGELFF
>TRBJ2-7|NA|NA|TRBV7-9
TGTGCCAGCAGCTTAGGTTTAGGGAGTAGGTCCTACGAGCAGTACTTC
CASSLGLGSRSYEQYF
>TRBJ2-2|TRBD2|NA|TRBV3-1/TRBV3-2
TGTGCCAGCAGCCAAGCTAGCGGGTCACTCGGGGAGCTGTTTTTT
CASSQASGSLGELFF
>TRBJ1-4|TRBD1|NA|TRBV5-1
TGCGCCAGCAGCTTTGAGGCCGGGACAGGGTTTGAAAAACTGTTTTTT
CASSFEAGTGFEKLFF
>TRBJ1-4|TRBD1|NA|TRBV18
TGTGCCAGCTCACTCGGACAGGCCTCCTCGGAAAAACTGTTTTTT
CASSLGQASSEKLFF
>TRBJ1-1|NA|NA|TRBV6-5
TGTGCCAGCCGAAGGGGGGGGACCGGCACTGAAGCTTTCTTT
CASRRGGTGTEAFF
>TRBJ2-3|NA|few|TRBV19
TGTGCCAGTAGTATGGGCTTGGTCGCGGGGTTCACAGATACGCAGTATTTT
CASSMGLVAGFTDTQYF
>TRBJ2-2|TRBD1|NA|TRBV18
TGTGCCAGCTCACCGACAGGGGCGAACACCGGGGAGCTGTTTTTT
CASSPTGANTGELFF
>TRBJ1-5|NA|NA|TRBV19
TGTGCCAGTAGTACAGGGTTTAGCAATCAGCCCCAGCATTTT
CASSTGFSNQPQHF
>TRBJ2-7|NA|NA|TRBV27
TGTGCCAGCAGTTTAACGGCTAGCAGTTACGAGCAGTACTTC
CASSLTASSYEQYF
>TRBJ2-5|NA|few|TRBV9
TGTGCCAGCAGCGCCCTAGATACTTTGTACCAAGAGACCCAGTACTTC
CASSALDTLYQETQYF
>TRBJ1-5|NA|NA|TRBV2
TGTGCCAGCAGTCCCCAGGGAGGCCGTCAGCCCCAGCATTTT
CASSPQGGRQPQHF
>TRBJ2-3|TRBD2|NA|TRBV5-1
TGCGCCAGCAGCTTTGGGGGGGTTCGGGCAGATACGCAGTATTTT
CASSFGGVRADTQYF
>TRBJ1-5|TRBD1|NA|TRBV6-5
TGTGCCAGCAGTCAGGGGGGCAATCAGCCCCAGCATTTT
CASSQGGNQPQHF
>TRBJ2-2|TRBD2|NA|TRBV11-3
TGTGCCAGCAGCCCTGGGACTAGTTCCCCCGGGGAGCTGTTTTTT
CASSPGTSSPGELFF
>TRBJ1-2|NA|NA|TRBV5-1
TGCGCCAGCAGCCTCGACTCCGAAGGTGGCTACACCTTC
CASSLDSEGGYTF
>TRBJ2-3|NA|few|TRBV11-1
TGTGCCAGCAGCTTGGACAGAACGGGAGATACGCAGTATTTT
CASSLDRTGDTQYF
>TRBJ2-1|NA|NA|TRBV24-1
TGTGCCACCAGTGACGGGAGCTCCTACAATGAGCAGTTCTTC
CATSDGSSYNEQFF
>TRBJ2-2|TRBD2|NA|TRBV7-2
TGTGCCAGCAGCTTAGACGCGGGAGCCAACACCGGGGAGCTGTTTTTT
CASSLDAGANTGELFF
>TRBJ2-2|NA|many|TRBV2
TGTGCCAGCAGACAGTTTAACACCGGGGAGCTGTTTTTT
CASRQFNTGELFF
>TRBJ2-3|NA|NA|TRBV7-8
TGTGCCAGCAGCTTAGCGCTCAGTGGCGGGAACACAGATACGCAGTATTTT
CASSLALSGGNTDTQYF